The 13 T cell receptor beta chains listed next were all sequenced from one sample in a study of blood T cells in healthy people across ages. Using a J-beta primer mix together with a sample-barcoded 5' primer, a second PCR was run for roughly 6 to 12 cycles. MiXCR was run by TCRdb on the 5' RACE reads, yielding one entry per CDR3 protein. The repertoire consists of 1.5 million to 2 million distinct CDR3 sequences, with roughly 49% occurring once and the leading ten covering approximately 2.1%. Sequences were obtained from blood. The receptor set was obtained from a middle-aged woman in good health.

As to this clonotype: This clone may be a read error of a much larger clone one base away. This chain joins TRBV27 and TRBJ2-7, with D maybe TRBD2 (5 bases). There are 15 residues in the CDR3. The germline V gene has CDR1 MNHEY and CDR2 SMNVEV (reference sequence). V gave up 3 bases and J gave up 7 bases, with 19 bases separating them. DNA of the CDR3: TGTGCCAGCAGTTTTTGGACGGGGTATGTGTATGAGCAGTACTTC. Its protein product is CASSFWTGYVYEQYF.

In this sample, this clonotype turned up once. The chain employs TRBV3-1 and TRBJ2-5; D gene uncertain. Germline CDR1 is LGHDT and CDR2 is YNNKEL (reference sequence). CDR3 size: 16 residues. The V end was cut by 6 bases, the J end by 5 bases, with 22 bases between. CDR3: CASSRWVGSPRETQYF. The CDR3 region has the DNA TGTGCCAGCAGTAGATGGGTGGGATCCCCCCGGGAGACCCAGTACTTC.

The chain couples TRBV29-1 to TRBJ2-1; 13 bases align to TRBD2. V gave up 0 bases and J gave up 11 bases; unmatched junction bases: 7. Germline V lookup: CDR1 SQVTM, CDR2 ANQGSEA. CDR3 length equals 15 residues. The CDR3 nucleotides read TGCAGCGTTGAAGATAGCACTAGCGGGGGGGATCAGCAGTTCTTC. Translating it yields CSVEDSTSGGDQQFF.

The sample holds a few counts of this clonotype. This chain connects TRBV6-6 to TRBJ1-2; 12 bases map to TRBD1. CDR1 and CDR2 (germline): MNHNY, SVGAGI (reference sequence). J gave up 4 bases and V 6 bases, and 12 bases lay outside the gene matches. This CDR3 comprises 17 residues. The CDR3 loop is CASSLPGQGAGGYGYTF. The CDR3 DNA follows: TGTGCCAGCAGCCTACCGGGACAGGGGGCTGGGGGCTATGGCTACACCTTC.

This CDR3 is CASSEYGVNYGYTF. CDR3 DNA sequence: TGTGCCAGCAGTGAATACGGGGTTAACTATGGCTACACCTTC. The rearrangement links TRBV25-1 to TRBJ1-2; D not resolved. The V end was cut by 0 bases, the J end by 1 base, with 6 bases between. CDR1 and CDR2 (germline): MGHDK, SYGVNS. This CDR3 is built from 14 residues.

This clonotype was found a few times. V gene TRBV7-2 combines with J gene TRBJ2-1; D is perhaps TRBD1 or TRBD2 (5 bases each). V lost 4 bases and J 0 bases, leaving 10 bases between the germline ends. The V gene's germline CDR1 is SGHTA and CDR2 FQGNSA. The CDR3 is 15 amino acids. CDR3 sequence: CASSWDASSYNEQFF. As DNA, the CDR3 is TGTGCCAGCAGCTGGGACGCTAGCTCCTACAATGAGCAGTTCTTC.

The rearrangement uses TRBV6-1 and TRBJ2-3; 8 bases agree with TRBD1. The CDR3 has 19 residues. Germline V gene sequence: CDR1 MNHNS, CDR2 SASEGT. V trimming: 8 bases; J trimming: 2 bases; junction bases outside the gene matches: 21. The DNA of the CDR3 is TGTGCCAGCCCGGACCGGGACAGGACCTACCAAGGAACCACAGATACGCAGTATTTT. It is translated as CASPDRDRTYQGTTDTQYF.

The count of this clonotype is one. The genes are TRBV4-3 and TRBJ2-5, with TRBD1 matching over 7 bases. Germline V gene lookup returns CDR1 LGHNA and CDR2 YSLEER. Trimming removed 2 bases from V and 11 bases from J; junction bases left unmatched: 11. This CDR3 contains 14 residues. In DNA, the CDR3 is TGCGCCAGCAGCCAAAATACAGGGGATCATGAGCAGTACTTC. This sequence encodes CASSQNTGDHEQYF.

This clonotype appeared a single time. V and J are TRBV4-2 and TRBJ2-1; D may be TRBD1 (5 bases). CDR3 length: 15 amino acids. Germline loops: CDR1 LGHNA, CDR2 YNFKEQ. Trimming shortened V by 0 bases and J by 7 bases, and 13 bases separated the two germline ends. The CDR3 here is CASSQDSAGLNEQFF. In DNA, the CDR3 is TGTGCCAGCAGCCAAGATTCAGCAGGGCTAAATGAGCAGTTCTTC.

This chain joins TRBV10-2 and TRBJ2-5, with D possibly being TRBD2 (6 bases). Germline loops: CDR1 WSHSY, CDR2 SAAADI. The ends were cut back, 3 bases at V and 13 bases at J, with 15 bases in the middle. The CDR3 is 12 amino acids. The CDR3 region is CASSDLDGGSYF. The CDR3 region has the DNA TGCGCCAGCAGTGACTTGGATGGGGGGTCGTACTTC.

The V call is TRBV5-1, the J call TRBJ2-5; 7 bases match TRBD1. The ends lost 5 bases at V and 2 bases at J; junction bases unmatched: 6. The CDR3 is 14 residues long. CDR1 and CDR2 (germline): SGHRS, YFSETQ. The CDR3 sequence: CASRTGLGQETQYF. DNA for the CDR3: TGCGCCAGCAGGACAGGGTTGGGGCAAGAGACCCAGTACTTC.

V gene TRBV6-2 or TRBV6-3 combines with J gene TRBJ2-1; D call uncertain. The germline V gene encodes CDR1 MNHEY and CDR2 SVGEGT. The CDR3 runs 10 residues. V shed 2 bases and J shed 15 bases, with 8 bases lying between them. DNA for the CDR3: TGTGCCAGCAGTTACGGGTCGGTGTTCTTC. It translates to CASSYGSVFF.

V is TRBV7-2 and J is TRBJ2-1; D may be TRBD1 or TRBD2 (7 bases each). Germline V gene lookup returns CDR1 SGHTA and CDR2 FQGNSA. The length of the CDR3 is 14 residues. The V and J ends lost 5 bases and 9 bases respectively, with 17 bases between them. DNA for the CDR3: TGTGCCAGCAGCCCCCAGGGGGGGGCGGTTGAGCAGTTCTTC. It codes for CASSPQGGAVEQFF.